The rows below give T cell receptor beta chains drawn from one sample of a study of identical twins. TCRdb called the 5' RACE reads again in MiXCR, with one record for every CDR3 protein. The top ten clones hold roughly 0.42% of a sample with approximately 500,000 distinct CDR3 sequences, nearly 15% of them seen once. The sample also formed part of further work on yellow fever vaccine responses in identical twins.

Material for sequencing was CD4+ T cells sorted from blood. These receptors all stem from a woman between 18 and 30 years old in good health. Each CDR3 is given with its conserved first and last residue. Each record gives: CDR3 DNA, CDR3 protein, J gene, clone size, V gene, D gene. D genes are given only for firm matches. Clone size is stated in some rows and not others, as once, few, many or a class when expanded.

TGTGCCAGCAGTTTAGAGGGTAGCTATGAGACCCAGTACTTC | CASSLEGSYETQYF | TRBJ2-5 | few | TRBV12-3/TRBV12-4 | NA
TGCGCCAGCAGCCCTCGAACTGCGGACACTGAAGCTTTCTTT | CASSPRTADTEAFF | TRBJ1-1 | many | TRBV5-1 | NA
TGTGCCAGCAGCGGGGGGGCAGGAGGCACAGATACGCAGTATTTT | CASSGGAGGTDTQYF | TRBJ2-3 | NA | TRBV7-7 | NA
TGTGCCAGCACCCGGGACAGAAATACCTACGAGCAGTACTTC | CASTRDRNTYEQYF | TRBJ2-7 | NA | TRBV2 | TRBD1
TGTGCCAGCAGTGTATCTGTGGCAGATACGCAGTATTTT | CASSVSVADTQYF | TRBJ2-3 | NA | TRBV2 | NA
TGTGCCAGCAGTTTACCAGGGTCTTCTAATGAAAAACTGTTTTTT | CASSLPGSSNEKLFF | TRBJ1-4 | NA | TRBV28 | NA
TGTGCCAGCTCACCGCAGGACGCCTACGAGCAGTACTTC | CASSPQDAYEQYF | TRBJ2-7 | NA | TRBV18 | NA
TGTGCCAGCAGCCCCCACCCCCGAGACAGGGGGTACGTCCTGACTTTC | CASSPHPRDRGYVLTF | TRBJ2-6 | few | TRBV7-2 | TRBD1
TGCGCCAGCAGTGATTCCTGGCAGTTCAAAAACATTCAGTACTTC | CASSDSWQFKNIQYF | TRBJ2-4 | NA | TRBV10-2 | NA
TGCGCCAGCAGCAGGGAATTTAGCACAGATACGCAGTATTTT | CASSREFSTDTQYF | TRBJ2-3 | NA | TRBV5-1 | NA
TGCGCCAGCAGCCAAGATCCGTCTATCGGTCAGCCCCAGCATTTT | CASSQDPSIGQPQHF | TRBJ1-5 | NA | TRBV4-1 | NA
TGTGCCTGCTCGGGGGGTTCCTACAATGAGCAGTTCTTC | CACSGGSYNEQFF | TRBJ2-1 | few | TRBV6-1 | TRBD2
TGTGCCAGCAGTTTAAGGTGGAGTCCGAGCTCCTACAATGAGCAGTTCTTC | CASSLRWSPSSYNEQFF | TRBJ2-1 | NA | TRBV12-3/TRBV12-4 | NA
TGCGCCAGCACGGGCGCGCGGTCAGAGCAGTTCTTC | CASTGARSEQFF | TRBJ2-1 | few | TRBV10-2 | NA
TGCGCCAGCAGCTTGTCCGGGACAAACTCCTATAATTCACCCCTCCACTTT | CASSLSGTNSYNSPLHF | TRBJ1-6 | NA | TRBV5-1 | NA
TGTGCCAGCAGCTCAAGCCCCCGGACTAGCGGGAGGATGGGCAATGAGCAGTTCTTC | CASSSSPRTSGRMGNEQFF | TRBJ2-1 | few | TRBV28 | TRBD2
TGTGCCAGCAGCTTTAGCGGGAGGCCCCCCTACGAGCAGTACTTC | CASSFSGRPPYEQYF | TRBJ2-7 | NA | TRBV7-8 | TRBD2
TGCAGTGCTAGATACCCAGACAGGACCTCCTACGAGCAGTACTTC | CSARYPDRTSYEQYF | TRBJ2-7 | few | TRBV20-1 | NA
TGTGCCAGCAGCTTGAGTAGCGGGAGAGATACGCAGTATTTT | CASSLSSGRDTQYF | TRBJ2-3 | once | TRBV5-4 | TRBD2
TGCAGTGCGGTCAGACAGGTTCAAGAGACCCAGTACTTC | CSAVRQVQETQYF | TRBJ2-5 | NA | TRBV20-1 | NA
TGTGCCAGCAGTTTTTCGGGGGGACGCTACAATGAGCAGTTCTTC | CASSFSGGRYNEQFF | TRBJ2-1 | NA | TRBV12-3/TRBV12-4 | TRBD2
TGTGCCAGTAGGTCTGACAATGAGCAGTTCTTC | CASRSDNEQFF | TRBJ2-1 | many | TRBV12-3/TRBV12-4 | NA
TGTGCCAGCAGCCAAGGGCTGATAAATTCACCCCTCCACTTT | CASSQGLINSPLHF | TRBJ1-6 | NA | TRBV3-1 | NA
TGTGCCATCAGTGATTCAGGGAACTTCTACAATGAGCAGTTCTTC | CAISDSGNFYNEQFF | TRBJ2-1 | few | TRBV10-3 | NA
TGTGCCAGCAGCCCCCATCCAAACATTCAGTACTTC | CASSPHPNIQYF | TRBJ2-4 | NA | TRBV7-9 | NA
TGCAGTGCCCCAGGCGGGGGGGCGAACACCGGGGAGCTGTTTTTT | CSAPGGGANTGELFF | TRBJ2-2 | few | TRBV20-1 | TRBD2
TGTGCCAGCAGCCAAGGGGTTAATTCACCCCTCCACTTT | CASSQGVNSPLHF | TRBJ1-6 | NA | TRBV6-1 | NA
TGCGCCAGCAGCCCGCCGATAGGGGTAGTAAACACCGGGGAGCTGTTTTTT | CASSPPIGVVNTGELFF | TRBJ2-2 | NA | TRBV5-1 | NA
TGCGCCAGCAGCTTGGGGGGCATAAGCAATCAGCCCCAGCATTTT | CASSLGGISNQPQHF | TRBJ1-5 | few | TRBV5-1 | NA
TGCGCCAGCAGCTTGGGTGCAGGGACGGCGGACACTGAAGCTTTCTTT | CASSLGAGTADTEAFF | TRBJ1-1 | NA | TRBV5-1 | NA
TGTGCCAGCAGTGTAAGGATCGGGGAGACCCAGTACTTC | CASSVRIGETQYF | TRBJ2-5 | NA | TRBV2 | NA
TGTGCCGCCAGCCTTGGGGCCAGCTCCTACAATGAGCAGTTCTTC | CAASLGASSYNEQFF | TRBJ2-1 | few | TRBV7-2 | NA
TGCAGTGCTAGAGATCCGGGACAGGGGGAGACCCAGTACTTC | CSARDPGQGETQYF | TRBJ2-5 | few | TRBV20-1 | TRBD1
TGCGCCAGCAGTGTTTCGGGGACCCAGTACTTC | CASSVSGTQYF | TRBJ2-5 | NA | TRBV10-2 | NA
TGTGCCATCAGTGAGTCCCAGGGTACACCCCTCCACTTT | CAISESQGTPLHF | TRBJ1-6 | NA | TRBV10-3 | NA
TGTGCCAGCAGAACAGCGACACCTGAGCGGGCCGGGGAGCTGTTTTTT | CASRTATPERAGELFF | TRBJ2-2 | NA | TRBV6-1 | NA
TGTGCCAGCTCACCCGGGGGAGGAAGTGAAGCTTTCTTT | CASSPGGGSEAFF | TRBJ1-1 | NA | TRBV18 | NA
TGTGCCAGCAGTTTACGGGGACAGACCACAGATACGCAGTATTTT | CASSLRGQTTDTQYF | TRBJ2-3 | once | TRBV28 | TRBD1
TGCGCCAGCAGCCAAGATCGGACAGGGGATGCGGCTAACTATGGCTACACCTTC | CASSQDRTGDAANYGYTF | TRBJ1-2 | few | TRBV4-1 | TRBD1
TGTGCCAGCAGCGATAGCGGGAGGGGCACAGATACGCAGTATTTT | CASSDSGRGTDTQYF | TRBJ2-3 | NA | TRBV11-2 | TRBD2
TGTGCCAGCTCACCATCCAGAGACAGTATCACTGAAGCTTTCTTT | CASSPSRDSITEAFF | TRBJ1-1 | NA | TRBV18 | NA